Each of the 8 T cell receptor beta chains below was sequenced from the same sample in a study of cytomegalovirus exposure and HLA in healthy donors. The PCR used 60 Vbeta and 13 Jbeta primers. Here immunoSEQ multiplex PCR was the method, and the copy in TCRdb shows in-frame clones only, minus some. This table has approximately 150,000 clones, 60% to 80% appearing once. Source material: PBMCs. All receptors derive from a man aged 40-49 years in good health and CMV-seropositive.

V usage is TRBV2 and J usage is TRBJ2-2; D gene uncertain. Looked up from germline, CDR1 is SNHLY and CDR2 is FYNNEI. Deletions cut 2 bases from V and 7 bases from J, with 11 bases between. The CDR3 consists of 14 residues. The DNA for the CDR3 is TGTGCCAGCAGTGAATCGGAGAGTTACGGGGAGCTGTTTTTT. It encodes CASSESESYGELFF.

The chain uses TRBV6-5 and TRBJ1-1; the match to TRBD1 covers 9 bases. V lost 6 bases to trimming and J lost 4 bases; unmatched junction nucleotides: 6. Germline loops: CDR1 MNHEY, CDR2 SVGAGI. This CDR3 has 14 amino acids. This chain's CDR3 is CASRVQGAVTEAFF. The CDR3 coding sequence is TGTGCCAGCAGAGTACAGGGGGCTGTCACTGAAGCTTTCTTT.

The chain uses TRBV6-4 and TRBJ2-1; 7 bases align to TRBD2. Germline CDR1 MRHNA, CDR2 SNTAGT. Germline trimming cut 4 bases from V and 1 base from J; bases unmatched to any gene: 4. CDR3 size: 15 residues. The CDR3, as DNA: TGTGCCAGCAGTGCCCTTAGCGGGTCCTACAATGAGCAGTTCTTC. This sequence encodes CASSALSGSYNEQFF.

The V and J genes are TRBV9 and TRBJ2-1, with 9 bases aligning to TRBD1. Trimming took 4 bases from V and 1 from J; bases not matched to a gene: 6. Germline-derived CDR1 and CDR2 are SGDLS and YYNGEE. This CDR3 has 16 amino acids. CDR3 nucleotides: TGTGCCAGCAGCTCCCGGGGGACAGGGTCCTACAATGAGCAGTTCTTC. Protein: CASSSRGTGSYNEQFF.

V gene TRBV5-4 combines with J gene TRBJ2-3, with 8 bases lining up with TRBD2. The CDR3 sequence is 15 residues long. Trimming took 4 bases from V and 8 from J; bases not matched to a gene: 12. The germline CDR1 and CDR2 sequences are SGHNT and YYREEE (reference sequence). CDR3 residues: CASSTPLSGSPTQYF. The DNA of the CDR3 is TGTGCCAGCAGCACACCCTTGAGCGGGAGCCCTACGCAGTATTTT.

A note on this clone: Germline is not matched at one junction end, which may reflect a read error. V usage is TRBV6-6 and J usage is TRBJ2-2, with D perhaps TRBD2 (6 bases). CDR1 is MNHNY, CDR2 SVGAGI, per germline (reference sequence). The CDR3 has 16 amino acids. In DNA form, the CDR3 reads TGTGTCAGCAGTTACCCGGGGACTTCGTATGGCGGGGAGCTGTTTTTT. It yields the protein CVSSYPGTSYGGELFF.

The genes are TRBV27 and TRBJ1-2; 7 nucleotides match TRBD1. V lost 10 bases and J lost 7; bases outside the gene matches: 15. Germline CDR1 reads MNHEY; CDR2 reads SMNVEV (reference sequence). The CDR3 has 14 residues. CDR3 bases: TGTGCCACCTGTAACACACAGGGGAGCAGTGGCTACACCTTC. It codes for CATCNTQGSSGYTF.

This clone showed up just once. The V gene is TRBV29-1, the J gene TRBJ2-7, with D perhaps matching TRBD1 (6 bases). The CDR3 totals 14 residues. Trimming took 1 base from V and 0 from J, leaving 10 bases between them. Germline V gene lookup returns CDR1 SQVTM and CDR2 ANQGSEA. CDR3 DNA sequence: TGCAGCGTTGAAGGAACAGGGAGCTCCTACGAGCAGTACTTC. Its protein product is CSVEGTGSSYEQYF.